This is a list of T cell receptor beta chains from one sample in a study of shared clonotypes between healthy human individuals. This table comes from immunoSEQ multiplex PCR, and its TCRdb copy is limited to in-frame clones, with some not included. The sample has 2 million to 2.5 million clones, approximately 93% seen once. Specimen: naive CD4+ T cells from PBMCs. Source of these receptors: a man between 18 and 29 years old in good health. Some clones in this sample may be carry-over from other donors' samples. CDR3s include the opening cysteine and the closing phenylalanine or tryptophan. Fields, in order: D gene, J gene, clone size, V gene, CDR3 DNA, CDR3 protein. The D gene is left open where the match is weak. Where a row states a size, it is once, few, many or the class of an expanded clone; other rows omit it.

-,TRBJ2-7,-,TRBV7-9,TGTGCCAGCAGCTTAAAGGGGTGGTACGAGCAGTACTTC,CASSLKGWYEQYF
-,TRBJ2-3,once,TRBV5-4,TGTGCCAGCAGCTCCAGGGGAACAGATACGCAGTATTTT,CASSSRGTDTQYF
-,TRBJ1-1,-,TRBV7-2,TGTGCCAGCAGCTTACCAGGGGCGAGTACTGAAGCTTTCTTT,CASSLPGASTEAFF
-,TRBJ2-7,-,TRBV7-2,TGTGCCAGCAGCTTAGCGCTCACTAGGCAGTACTTC,CASSLALTRQYF
-,TRBJ2-3,-,TRBV29-1,TGCAGCGTTGGTGATGATACGCAGTATTTT,CSVGDDTQYF
-,TRBJ1-1,-,TRBV28,TGTGCCAGCAGTTCAGGGGCCGAAGCTTTCTTT,CASSSGAEAFF
-,TRBJ2-3,-,TRBV28,TGTGCCAGCAGTTTATCCGCGGGGCGCACAGATACGCAGTATTTT,CASSLSAGRTDTQYF
-,TRBJ1-2,-,TRBV14,TGTGCCAGCAGCCAAGTAGGCAGGGGCCCCTATGGCTACACCTTC,CASSQVGRGPYGYTF
TRBD1,TRBJ2-1,-,TRBV7-3,TGTGCCAGCAGCTTAGGCCGAGGACAGGGAGAGCAGTTCTTC,CASSLGRGQGEQFF
-,TRBJ2-1,-,TRBV10-1,TGCGCCAGCAGTGGGAATACACCGGATGAGCAGTTCTTC,CASSGNTPDEQFF
TRBD2,TRBJ2-3,-,TRBV5-1,TGCGCCAGCACCAAATCCACTAGCGGGGGGAGCACAGATACGCAGTATTTT,CASTKSTSGGSTDTQYF
-,TRBJ1-1,-,TRBV19,TGTGCCAGTGGGGGGGCCACTGAAGCTTTCTTT,CASGGATEAFF
-,TRBJ2-7,-,TRBV27,-,CASSSSGVAGAYEQYF
TRBD1,TRBJ2-1,-,TRBV7-8,TGTGCCAGCAGCTTAGGGGACAGACCCTCCTACAATGAGCAGTTCTTC,CASSLGDRPSYNEQFF
TRBD1,TRBJ2-7,-,TRBV5-1,TGCGCCAGCAGCTTTCAGGGACAGTCCTACGAGCAGTACTTC,CASSFQGQSYEQYF
-,TRBJ2-5,-,TRBV10-1,TGCGCCAGCAGTCTGGGGGGCGCGGAGACCCAGTACTTC,CASSLGGAETQYF
TRBD1,TRBJ1-2,-,TRBV14,TGTGCCAGCAGCCAAACGATCCAGGGACAGGTGAACTATGGCTACACCTTC,CASSQTIQGQVNYGYTF
TRBD1,TRBJ1-2,-,TRBV5-5,TGTGCCACCAAGTGGGACCCCGGCAGGGGGGATTTTAACTATGGCTACACCTTC,CATKWDPGRGDFNYGYTF
TRBD1,TRBJ1-5,-,TRBV27,TGTGCCAGCAGTTCGACAGGGAATGGGGCTCCTCAGCCCCAGCATTTT,CASSSTGNGAPQPQHF
TRBD2,TRBJ2-2,-,TRBV5-1,TGCGCCAGCAGCACGCGAGCGGGAGGCACCGGGGAGCTGTTTTTT,CASSTRAGGTGELFF
TRBD2,TRBJ2-7,-,TRBV29-1,TGCAGCGCCCTTCGGGGGGGCTCCTACGAGCAGTACTTC,CSALRGGSYEQYF
-,TRBJ1-1,-,TRBV28,TGTGCCAGCAGACTATTGAACACTGAAGCTTTCTTT,CASRLLNTEAFF
-,TRBJ1-1,-,TRBV7-8,TGTGCCAGCATCGAAAGGGGCAAGCTTGAAGCTTTCTTT,CASIERGKLEAFF
-,TRBJ2-5,-,TRBV7-2,TGTGCCAGCAGCTTCCTAGCCGGTTATGGGGGACCCCAAGAGACCCAGTACTTC,CASSFLAGYGGPQETQYF
TRBD1,TRBJ1-5,-,TRBV28,TGTGCCAGCAGGGCACCGGGACAGGGGTCTCAGCCCCAGCATTTT,CASRAPGQGSQPQHF
-,TRBJ2-3,-,TRBV27,TGTGCCAGCAGTTTTATGGGGACAGATACGCAGTATTTT,CASSFMGTDTQYF
-,TRBJ2-3,-,TRBV4-3,TGCGCCAGCAGCCAAGTCGAATCCCGACTCACCAGCACAGATACGCAGTATTTT,CASSQVESRLTSTDTQYF
TRBD2,TRBJ2-3,once,TRBV18,TGTGCCAGCTCACTCGCCGCGGGGGGCAGGGATACGCAGTATTTT,CASSLAAGGRDTQYF
-,TRBJ2-5,-,TRBV5-6,TGTGCCAGCAGCACCTCCATTCGACAGGATTCCCAAGAGACCCAGTACTTC,CASSTSIRQDSQETQYF
-,TRBJ2-5,once,TRBV20-1,TGCAGTGCTGCCGAAGAAGAGACCCAGTACTTC,CSAAEEETQYF
TRBD1,TRBJ2-3,-,TRBV30,TGTGCCTGCGGTACAGGGGGCACAGATACGCAGTATTTT,CACGTGGTDTQYF
-,TRBJ2-6,-,TRBV28,TGTGCCAGCAGTCCCAGGGGAGCTGGGGCCAACGTCCTGACTTTC,CASSPRGAGANVLTF
-,TRBJ2-7,-,TRBV7-2,TGTGCCAGCAGCTTAGACGGGCACCCGTACGAGCAGTACTTC,CASSLDGHPYEQYF
TRBD1,TRBJ2-2,few,TRBV19,TGTGCCAGTAGTTCAGACAGGGTTATTATCGGGGAGCTGTTTTTT,CASSSDRVIIGELFF
TRBD1,TRBJ2-5,-,TRBV6-4,TGTGCCAGCAGTAAAACCGGACAGGGAGGAGAGACCCAGTACTTC,CASSKTGQGGETQYF
-,TRBJ2-7,-,TRBV19,TGTGCCAGTAGTATAGGCGGGGTCGGCTCCTACGAGCAGTACTTC,CASSIGGVGSYEQYF
-,TRBJ2-2,-,TRBV7-3,TGTGCCAGCAGCCAATCTGGGGCAGAGCTCACCGGGGAGCTGTTTTTT,CASSQSGAELTGELFF
-,TRBJ2-3,-,TRBV7-2,TGTGCCAGCAGCGCCGACGGGACCGGCACAGATACGCAGTATTTT,CASSADGTGTDTQYF
TRBD2,TRBJ2-7,once,TRBV11-2,TGTGCCAGCAGCTTCGGGACTAGCCGAACCTACGAGCAGTACTTC,CASSFGTSRTYEQYF
TRBD1,TRBJ2-6,-,TRBV15,TGTGCCACCAGCAGCGGGACAGGGGGGGCCTCTGGGGCCAACGTCCTGACTTTC,CATSSGTGGASGANVLTF
TRBD2,TRBJ2-5,-,TRBV28,TGTGCCAGCAGTCTCCTTCGACTAGCGGGAGGACTTCCGTCCCAAGAGACCCAGTACTTC,CASSLLRLAGGLPSQETQYF
-,TRBJ1-2,-,TRBV4-3,TGCGCCAGCAGCCAAGATTTCCGTCCAGGGCCCTATGGCTACACCTTC,CASSQDFRPGPYGYTF
-,TRBJ2-1,-,TRBV9,TGTGCCAGCAGCGTAGAATGGTTCTCCTACAATGAGCAGTTCTTC,CASSVEWFSYNEQFF
-,TRBJ1-4,-,TRBV30,TGTGCCTGGAGGCCCAGGGCTGGTAATGAAAAACTGTTTTTT,CAWRPRAGNEKLFF
-,TRBJ1-1,-,TRBV5-5,TGTGCCAGCAGCTTGGTCCCCAGGGAGAACACTGAAGCTTTCTTT,CASSLVPRENTEAFF
TRBD1,TRBJ1-1,-,TRBV28,TGTGCCAGCAGTTTGAGAGGGGGCAGGGGCACTGAAGCTTTCTTT,CASSLRGGRGTEAFF
-,TRBJ2-5,-,TRBV6-5,TGTGCCAGCAGTAGAGGTCCCCAAGAGACCCAGTACTTC,CASSRGPQETQYF
-,TRBJ1-1,-,TRBV7-8,TGTGCCAGCAGCTTTGAGGGGGTCGTAGGCACTGAAGCTTTCTTT,CASSFEGVVGTEAFF
TRBD1,TRBJ2-2,-,TRBV5-6,TGTGCCAGCAGCGTGGACAGGGGGTGGGTCACCGGGGAGCTGTTTTTT,CASSVDRGWVTGELFF
-,TRBJ1-6,-,TRBV28,TGTGCCAGCAGGAGAGATTCACCCCTCCACTTT,CASRRDSPLHF
-,TRBJ2-5,-,TRBV14,TGTGCCAGCAGCCAAGCCTTTATACCCGGGACCCAGTACTTC,CASSQAFIPGTQYF
-,TRBJ2-7,-,TRBV27,TGTGCCAGCAGGGGACTCAGCTCCTACGAGCAGTACTTC,CASRGLSSYEQYF
TRBD1,TRBJ2-1,-,TRBV5-1,TGCGCCAGCACCGCGACAGGGTACAATGAGCAGTTCTTC,CASTATGYNEQFF
-,TRBJ1-2,-,TRBV5-1,TGCGCCAGCAGCTTCTCGGGAGACTATGGCTACACCTTC,CASSFSGDYGYTF
TRBD2,TRBJ2-4,-,TRBV6-5,TGTGCCAGCCGTCTAGCGGGAGGGCCCGGAAACATTCAGTACTTC,CASRLAGGPGNIQYF
-,TRBJ2-6,-,TRBV6-1,TGTGCCAGCAGTGACAACCGGGACAACTCTGGGGCCAACGTCCTGACTTTC,CASSDNRDNSGANVLTF
TRBD1,TRBJ1-5,once,TRBV5-1,TGCGCCAGCAGCTTGGCCACAGGGGACGGTCAGCCCCAGCATTTT,CASSLATGDGQPQHF
-,TRBJ2-2,-,TRBV7-9,TGTGCCAGCACCGGTAGCGGCAGTGTCACCGGGGAGCTGTTTTTT,CASTGSGSVTGELFF
-,TRBJ2-1,-,TRBV7-3,TGTGCCAGCAGCTTATTTGGCCCGGACCTTTACAATGAGCAGTTCTTC,CASSLFGPDLYNEQFF
-,TRBJ2-7,-,TRBV28,TGTGCCAGCAGTCCTGGGGGACACCCCTACGAGCAGTACTTC,CASSPGGHPYEQYF